What follows are 29 T cell receptor beta chains derived from one specimen sequenced in a study of blood T cell repertoires in COVID-19. TCRdb keeps only in-frame clones here, not all; method: immunoSEQ multiplex PCR. The sample contains over 95,000 clones, 80% to 90% of which appear only once. Material for sequencing was peripheral blood. These receptor sequences come from a human donor with acute or convalescent COVID-19. The donor label of this sample is uncertain.

This clone was seen more than once but under ten times. The rearrangement links TRBV5-1 to TRBJ1-1; possibly TRBD1 for D (6 bases). V lost 7 bases to trimming and J lost 4 bases, with 11 bases between them. Germline CDR1 and CDR2: SGHRS and YFSETQ. The CDR3 is 12 amino acids. This CDR3 is CASGVGGTEAFF. DNA for the CDR3: TGCGCCAGCGGGGTAGGGGGCACTGAAGCTTTCTTT.

V is TRBV5-1 and J is TRBJ1-2; TRBD1 matches at 7 bases. Germline lookup yields CDR1 SGHRS and CDR2 YFSETQ. V was clipped by 2 bases and J by 3 bases; unmatched bases: 1. The CDR3 spans 13 residues. The CDR3 loop is CASSFGTDYGYTF. As DNA, the CDR3 is TGCGCCAGCAGCTTTGGGACAGACTATGGCTACACCTTC.

This rearrangement joins TRBV19 to TRBJ1-1, with a tentative D call TRBD1 (5 bases). V was clipped by 1 base and J by 1 base, with 16 bases between them. CDR1 is LNHDA and CDR2 is SQIVND in the germline V gene (reference sequence). This CDR3 is built from 17 residues. The CDR3 DNA is TGTGCCAGTAGTATAGGCCCCCAGCAGGGTCGGAACACTGAAGCTTTCTTT. Residues: CASSIGPQQGRNTEAFF.

CDR3 sequence (DNA): TGCGCCAGCAGCCAAGAGGTCACTTTAAACTATGGCTACACCTTC. This encodes CASSQEVTLNYGYTF. This sequence joins TRBV4-1 and TRBJ1-2; D gene unclear. Trimming took off 0 bases at V and 2 bases at J, with 10 bases between the two ends. Germline assignment: CDR1 MGHRA and CDR2 YSYEKL. The CDR3 has 15 residues.

V usage is TRBV2 and J usage is TRBJ1-2; D is possibly TRBD1 (6 bases). V lost 5 bases and J 0 bases, leaving 16 bases between the germline ends. This CDR3 region has 16 residues. Germline V gene sequence: CDR1 SNHLY, CDR2 FYNNEI. Here the CDR3 reads CASSLPPGQPNYGYTF. CDR3 DNA: TGTGCCAGCAGTCTACCTCCTGGACAGCCTAACTATGGCTACACCTTC. The full variable domain, its missing parts supplied by reference TRBV2 and TRBJ1-2, is EPEVTQTPSHQVTQMGQEVILRCVPISNHLYFYWYRQILGQKVEFLVSFYNNEISEKSEIFDDQFSVERPDGSNFTLKIRSTKLEDSAMYFCASSLPPGQPNYGYTFGSGTRLTVV.

The rearrangement joins TRBV5-1 to TRBJ1-4; 8 positions match TRBD1. This CDR3 is 15 amino acids long. Germline values: CDR1 SGHRS, CDR2 YFSETQ. After removal of 4 bases from V and 5 bases from J, the junction contained 7 bases not matched to a gene. The DNA for the CDR3 is TGCGCCAGCAGCCCTCAGGGACAGGCAAATGAAAAACTGTTTTTT. This sequence encodes CASSPQGQANEKLFF. Drawing the rest from reference TRBV5-1 and TRBJ1-4, the complete variable domain is KAGVTQTPRYLIKTRGQQVTLSCSPISGHRSVSWYQQTPGQGLQFLFEYFSETQRNKGNFPGRFSGRQFSNSRSEMNVSTLELGDSALYLCASSPQGQANEKLFFGSGTQLSVL.

This chain uses TRBV20-1 with TRBJ1-2, with 7 bases matching TRBD1. Looked up from germline, CDR1 is DFQATT and CDR2 is SNEGSKA (reference sequence). V lost 5 bases and J lost 4; bases outside the gene matches: 1. The CDR3 consists of 11 residues. This chain's CDR3 is CSAQGGYGYTF. CDR3 nucleotides: TGCAGTGCTCAGGGGGGCTATGGCTACACCTTC.

V and J are TRBV7-8 and TRBJ2-7; 11 nucleotides match TRBD1. The V and J ends lost 5 bases and 3 bases, in that order; junction bases with no gene match: 6. CDR1 is SGHVS, CDR2 FQNEAQ, per germline. The CDR3 extends over 15 amino acids. The DNA for the CDR3 is TGTGCCAGCAGCCCATACGGGACAGGGGGCTACGAGCAGTACTTC. Amino acids: CASSPYGTGGYEQYF.

This clone occurred once. J is TRBJ2-5 and V is TRBV4-1, with TRBD2 matching 16 bases. The germline V gene encodes CDR1 MGHRA and CDR2 YSYEKL. Trimming removed 4 bases from V and 0 bases from J; junction bases left unmatched: 5. CDR3 length equals 18 residues. The DNA for the CDR3 is TGCGCCAGCAGCCTTGGGACTAGCGGGGGGGGTAACCAAGAGACCCAGTACTTC. Translation: CASSLGTSGGGNQETQYF.

The V and J genes are TRBV28 and TRBJ2-7; 7 bases line up with TRBD1. The V gene's germline CDR1 is MDHEN and CDR2 SYDVKM. This CDR3 has 14 amino acids. V lost 6 bases, J lost 3 bases, and 8 bases stayed unmatched. CDR3 sequence reads: CASRISGTDYEQYF. The CDR3 nucleotides read TGTGCCAGCAGGATTTCCGGGACAGACTACGAGCAGTACTTC.

The chain links TRBV7-8 to TRBJ2-5, with a possible D match to TRBD2 (6 bases). This CDR3 contains 15 residues. From germline, CDR1 is SGHVS and CDR2 FQNEAQ. V lost 2 bases and J lost 1, with 11 bases in between. The CDR3 is CASSLTVGGQETQYF. The CDR3 DNA reads as TGTGCCAGCAGCTTAACGGTCGGGGGCCAAGAGACCCAGTACTTC.

A note on this clone: The junction and the germline gene differ at one end; a read error may be behind it. This chain links TRBV11-3 with TRBJ2-6; D is uncertain. CDR1 is SGHNT and CDR2 is YENEEA in the germline V gene. The CDR3 is made up of 15 amino acids. The CDR3 loop is CASSLGLSGANVLTF. In DNA, the CDR3 is TGTGCCAGCAGTTTAGGGCTCTCTGGGGCCAACGTCCTGACTTTC.

The count of this clone is one. The chain couples TRBV3-1 (or the pseudogene TRBV3-2) to TRBJ2-3, with 7 bases fitting TRBD1. Per germline, CDR1 LGHDT and CDR2 YNNKEL (reference sequence). The CDR3 is made up of 15 amino acids. V gave up 0 bases and J gave up 5 bases; unmatched junction bases: 5. The CDR3 here is CASSQEGRGKDTQYF. The CDR3 coding sequence is TGTGCCAGCAGCCAAGAGGGCAGGGGGAAAGATACGCAGTATTTT.

The J gene is TRBJ2-1, the V gene TRBV4-3; 9 bases are a match to TRBD2. Per germline, CDR1 LGHNA and CDR2 YSLEER. V gave up 3 bases and J gave up 3 bases; unmatched junction bases: 6. The CDR3 contains 16 residues. The CDR3 DNA reads TGCGCCAGCAGCCAGAATAGCGGGGGAGACTACAATGAGCAGTTCTTC. Its translation is CASSQNSGGDYNEQFF.

This clone was recorded once. This chain connects TRBV28 to TRBJ2-7; D ambiguous. The CDR3 runs 14 residues. Looked up from germline, CDR1 is MDHEN and CDR2 is SYDVKM. V was shortened by 5 bases and J by 4 bases, with 15 bases between the two germline ends. The CDR3 DNA sequence: TGTGCCAGCAGTCTAGACTGGAGCATTTACGAGCAGTACTTC. This gives the protein CASSLDWSIYEQYF.

This chain uses TRBV28 with TRBJ2-7; 7 positions match TRBD2. V was pared by 1 base and J by 0 bases, with 15 bases of the junction left unmatched. This CDR3 contains 19 residues. Germline CDR1 MDHEN, CDR2 SYDVKM. The CDR3 sequence: CASSLLSAGVGGSSYEQYF. The CDR3 nucleotides read TGTGCCAGCAGTTTATTGTCTGCGGGAGTAGGCGGGAGCTCCTACGAGCAGTACTTC. Complete variable domain (other parts from reference TRBV28 and TRBJ2-7): DVKVTQSSRYLVKRTGEKVFLECVQDMDHENMFWYRQDPGLGLRLIYFSYDVKMKEKGDIPEGYSVSREKKERFSLILESASTNQTSMYLCASSLLSAGVGGSSYEQYFGPGTRLTVT.

This rearrangement joins TRBV7-9 to TRBJ2-1; D not resolved. V was pared by 1 base and J by 1 base, with 5 bases between. The CDR3 has 14 amino acids. The germline gives CDR1 SEHNR, CDR2 FQNEAQ (reference sequence). CDR3: CASSLDASYNEQFF. The CDR3 DNA follows: TGTGCCAGCAGCTTAGACGCGTCCTACAATGAGCAGTTCTTC.

The chain carries TRBV4-1 and TRBJ2-2, with 10 positions matching TRBD2. From germline, CDR1 is MGHRA and CDR2 YSYEKL. This CDR3 is built from 15 residues. The ends lost 4 bases at V and 7 bases at J; junction bases unmatched: 6. CDR3 loop: CASSRGTSELGELFF. Written as DNA, the CDR3 is TGCGCCAGCAGCCGAGGGACTAGCGAACTCGGGGAGCTGTTTTTT.

This chain joins TRBV5-1 and TRBJ2-3, with TRBD2 matching over 7 bases. The CDR3 has 16 amino acids. Germline CDR1 reads SGHRS; CDR2 reads YFSETQ. After removal of 0 bases from V and 3 bases from J, the junction contained 7 bases not matched to a gene. This chain's CDR3 is CASSLGAGLVTDTQYF. The CDR3 DNA sequence: TGCGCCAGCAGCTTGGGCGCCGGACTAGTGACAGATACGCAGTATTTT.

The chain links TRBV13 to TRBJ2-1; a possible D gene is TRBD1 (6 bases). The CDR3 is 15 residues long. Germline assignment: CDR1 PRHDT and CDR2 FYEKMQ (reference sequence). V was pared by 0 bases and J by 1 base, with 7 bases between. The CDR3 sequence is CASSLGGGSYNEQFF. In DNA, the CDR3 is TGTGCCAGCAGCTTAGGAGGGGGATCCTACAATGAGCAGTTCTTC.

This chain connects TRBV28 to TRBJ2-5, with 10 bases identical to TRBD2. The junction had 7 bases not matched to a gene; V was cut back by 5 bases and J by 4 bases. CDR1 MDHEN and CDR2 SYDVKM come from the germline V gene. This CDR3 comprises 15 residues. As DNA, the CDR3 is TGTGCCAGCAGTGCCCTTCTAGCGGGAGCAGAGACCCAGTACTTC. It yields the protein CASSALLAGAETQYF.

The V call is TRBV30, the J call TRBJ2-1; no clear D. V was clipped by 4 bases and J by 3 bases, with 4 bases between them. The germline V gene encodes CDR1 GTSNPN and CDR2 SVGIG (reference sequence). CDR3 length equals 11 residues. DNA of the CDR3: TGTGCCTGGACCAACTACAATGAGCAGTTCTTC. This gives the protein CAWTNYNEQFF.

This rearrangement joins TRBV2 to TRBJ1-1; D uncertain. The CDR3 extends over 14 amino acids. Germline CDR1 SNHLY, CDR2 FYNNEI. V was trimmed by 6 bases and J by 0 bases, leaving 11 bases between them. CDR3 in DNA: TGTGCCAGCAGGATCGGGGTGGTGAACACTGAAGCTTTCTTT. Encoded protein: CASRIGVVNTEAFF.

The V gene is TRBV24-1, the J gene TRBJ2-2, with 9 positions matching TRBD1. With V trimmed by 4 bases and J by 4 bases, 6 bases remained unmatched. The CDR3 has 16 residues. CDR1 and CDR2 from the germline V gene are KGHDR and SFDVKD. The CDR3 DNA is TGTGCCACCAGTGACCCGGGACAGGGTATCACCGGGGAGCTGTTTTTT. Translation: CATSDPGQGITGELFF.

The chain combines TRBV15 with TRBJ1-1; D is unclear. The CDR3 consists of 13 residues. The germline V and J ends were trimmed by 0 bases and 7 bases, with 9 bases remaining between them. Germline V gives CDR1 LNHNV, CDR2 YYDKDF (reference sequence). The CDR3 bases are TGTGCCACCAGCAGAGATCAACTGATTGAAGCTTTCTTT. As protein: CATSRDQLIEAFF.

The chain recombines TRBV12-3 or TRBV12-4 with TRBJ2-5, with D tentatively TRBD2 (5 bases). The CDR3 is 13 residues long. V lost 3 bases and J lost 4, with 9 bases in between. This CDR3 is CASSLLGRETQYF. For the CDR3, the DNA is TGTGCCAGCAGTTTGTTAGGGAGAGAGACCCAGTACTTC.

In nucleotides, the CDR3 is TGTGCCAGCAGTGGCTTCTCTAGCACAGATACGCAGTATTTT. It codes for CASSGFSSTDTQYF. The chain carries TRBV5-5 and TRBJ2-3; unclear D gene. Deletions cut 5 bases from V and 0 bases from J, with 10 bases between. This CDR3 region has 14 residues. Germline CDR1 reads SGHKS; CDR2 reads YYEKEE (reference sequence).

This chain links TRBV15 with TRBJ1-6, with a possible D match to TRBD1 (5 bases). Germline V gene data show CDR1 as LNHNV and CDR2 as YYDKDF (reference sequence). The CDR3 length is 14 residues. The V end was cut by 0 bases, the J end by 10 bases, with 10 bases between. Written as DNA, the CDR3 is TGTGCCACCAGCAGAGAGATGACAGCATCACCCCTCCACTTT. Amino acids: CATSREMTASPLHF.

This clone came up once. In nucleotides, the CDR3 is TGTGCCAGCTCGCCGCAGGGGAGTGACACTGAAGCTTTCTTT. Translating it yields CASSPQGSDTEAFF. The V call is TRBV18, the J call TRBJ1-1; D possibly corresponds to TRBD1 (6 bases). The CDR3 is 14 residues long. Trimming removed 6 bases at V and 3 bases at J, with 14 bases between. Germline CDR1 is KGHSH and CDR2 is LQKENI.